Listed below are T cell receptor beta chains from one sample, sequenced in a study of chemoradiotherapy in HPV16-positive cancers. Using immunoSEQ multiplex PCR, the repertoire was profiled, and TCRdb retains in-frame clones only, with some absent. Of approximately 1,000 clones detected, roughly 87% appear once; the ten largest clones hold around 8.1%. The sequencing used tumor tissue, collected from a patient who underwent chemoradiotherapy. These receptors were collected from a human donor with HPV-associated anogenital cancer. Both conserved end residues are part of each CDR3. The D gene is left open where the match is weak. Size values are once, few and many counts, or a class for expanded clones, and some rows have none.

j_call: TRBJ1-4; v_call: TRBV7-6; d_call: NA; clone_size: NA; cdr3_length: 12; cdr3_nt: TGTGCCAGCAGCGTTAGGGATGAAAAACTGTTTTTT; cdr3_aa: CASSVRDEKLFF
j_call: TRBJ2-7; v_call: TRBV4-3; d_call: NA; clone_size: NA; cdr3_length: 15; cdr3_nt: TGCGCCAGCAGCCAAGACTACAGGGTATACTACGAGCAGTACTTC; cdr3_aa: CASSQDYRVYYEQYF
j_call: TRBJ2-6; v_call: TRBV4-3; d_call: TRBD2; clone_size: once; cdr3_length: 19; cdr3_nt: TGCGCCAGCAGCCCTGGACTAGCGGGGGGTAGCTCTGGGGCCAACGTCCTGACTTTC; cdr3_aa: CASSPGLAGGSSGANVLTF
j_call: TRBJ1-1; v_call: TRBV7-9; d_call: NA; clone_size: once; cdr3_length: 15; cdr3_nt: TGTGCCAGCAGCTTAGGCCTGGGGGGGAACACTGAAGCTTTCTTT; cdr3_aa: CASSLGLGGNTEAFF
j_call: TRBJ1-6; v_call: TRBV27; d_call: NA; clone_size: NA; cdr3_length: 18; cdr3_nt: TGTGCCAGCAGTATCGACCGGGACGGGAGCTCCTATAATTCACCCCTCCACTTT; cdr3_aa: CASSIDRDGSSYNSPLHF
j_call: TRBJ2-3; v_call: TRBV7-3; d_call: TRBD2; clone_size: NA; cdr3_length: 15; cdr3_nt: TGTGCCAGCAGCTTACTAGCGGGGGACACAGATACGCAGTATTTT; cdr3_aa: CASSLLAGDTDTQYF